This T cell receptor (beta chain) was obtained from a study of cytomegalovirus exposure and HLA in healthy donors. Comment on this clone: Its antigen is as yet unknown.

V was pared by 5 bases and J by 3 bases, with 4 bases of the junction left unmatched. CDR1 is LNHDA and CDR2 is SQIVND in the germline V gene (reference sequence). CDR3 length: 14 residues. The PCR was carried out with 60 Vbeta primers and 13 Jbeta primers. Measured with immunoSEQ multiplex PCR; TCRdb has only the in-frame clones, and not every one. The sample contains just under 80,000 clones, over 60% of which appear only once. Points from the study as a whole: In presence/absence analyses, roughly uniform sequencing depth across donors was assumed.

This sequence joins TRBV19 and TRBJ2-7; TRBD1 matches 10 bases. The TCR sequence derives from a man in his forties in good health and CMV-seronegative. The sequenced sample was PBMCs. CDR3 loop: CASSPGTGVYEQYF. The CDR3 coding sequence is TGTGCCAGTAGTCCCGGGACAGGGGTCTACGAGCAGTACTTC.